This T cell receptor beta chain emerged from a study of shared clonotypes between healthy human individuals. Study-wide background: Aged 18 to 49, the donors were two women and a few men. Per-donor plates numbered three CD4 naive, three CD4 memory, two CD8 naive and one CD8 memory.

With 5 bases removed from V and 4 bases from J, the gap between germline ends came to 18 bases. The CDR3 extends over 16 amino acids. Germline CDR1 is SEHNR and CDR2 is FQNEAQ (reference sequence). Replicate sorted-subset PCRs were loaded with about 0.2 ug DNA, approximately 31,000 T cell genomes. The table came from immunoSEQ multiplex PCR; TCRdb's copy has only in-frame clones and leaves some out. The table includes under 2.5 million clones, 85% to 95% detected once. Study-level points and caveats: A few donors held about 4.5% of naive CD4 clonotypes in common.

Note on this clone: Its antigen is not known.

Sequenced sample: naive CD4+ T cells from PBMCs. Subset reported: CD45RA+ positively selected. The TCR comes from a man aged 18-30 years in good health. Some clones in this sample may be carry-over from other donors' samples. The rearrangement uses TRBV7-9 and TRBJ2-1; no clear D gene. CDR3 in amino acids: CASSHTTRVRYNEQFF. Here the CDR3 DNA reads TGTGCCAGCAGCCACACCACCAGAGTTAGGTACAATGAGCAGTTCTTC.